Each of the 20 T cell receptor beta chains below was sequenced from the same sample in a study of regulatory T cells in long-lasting Graves disease. With iRepertoire HTBI primers and Arm-PCR of CDR3 regions, TCR beta libraries were built. One entry per CDR3 protein results from TCRdb running MiXCR on the multiplex PCR reads. This sample carries around 400,000 distinct CDR3 sequences, roughly 23% of them seen once, and the ten largest clones take approximately 30%. Specified time point: persistent/refractory GD, antithyroid drugs over 5 years with positive TRAb. The TCR library was made from RNA extracted from PBMCs. Sequencing used peripheral blood mononuclear cells (PBMCs), obtained when the disease was refractory, from a patient treated with antithyroid drugs. These receptors all come from a woman aged 40-49 years with Graves disease.

Many counts were recorded for this clonotype. V gene TRBV6-1 combines with J gene TRBJ2-2; 7 bases agree with TRBD2. Germline V gives CDR1 MNHNS, CDR2 SASEGT. The CDR3 runs to 15 residues. V dropped 6 bases and J dropped 4; count of bases not matched to a gene: 8. The CDR3 nucleotides read TGTGCCAGCAGAAGACCTAGCGGTATCACCGGGGAGCTGTTTTTT. As protein: CASRRPSGITGELFF.

This clonotype was counted between two and nine times. The CDR3 DNA follows: TGTGCCAGCAGCTTAGCTTGGGACCGATCCTACGAGCAGTACTTC. This codes for CASSLAWDRSYEQYF. The chain combines TRBV11-2 with TRBJ2-7, with D perhaps being TRBD1 or TRBD2 (5 bases each). CDR1 is SGHAT and CDR2 is FQNNGV in the germline V gene. Trimming removed 1 base from V and 1 base from J, with 11 bases in between. This CDR3 comprises 15 residues.

This clonotype came up many times. The chain carries TRBV28 and TRBJ2-7, with 7 bases that match TRBD2. Germline V gene data show CDR1 as MDHEN and CDR2 as SYDVKM. The V gene end was trimmed by 2 bases and the J gene end by 0 bases; junction bases not matched to a gene: 4. There are 15 residues in the CDR3. The CDR3 reads CASSLRGTTSYEQYF. As DNA, the CDR3 is TGTGCCAGCAGTTTAAGAGGGACTACCTCCTACGAGCAGTACTTC.

The rearrangement joins TRBV27 to TRBJ2-2; no clear D. The germline V gene has CDR1 MNHEY and CDR2 SMNVEV (reference sequence). This CDR3 comprises 17 residues. The V end was cut by 2 bases, the J end by 2 bases, with 15 bases between. CDR3 sequence (DNA): TGTGCCAGCAGTTTACTGTCTTGGTACCAAAACACCGGGGAGCTGTTTTTT. The encoded protein is CASSLLSWYQNTGELFF.

Ten or more counts support this clonotype. The chain recombines TRBV11-2 with TRBJ2-7, with 7 bases fitting TRBD1. CDR1 SGHAT and CDR2 FQNNGV come from the germline V gene. V was pared by 3 bases and J by 3 bases, with 8 bases of the junction left unmatched. This CDR3 spans 15 amino acids. The CDR3 region is CASSLIQGKIYEQYF. The DNA for the CDR3 is TGTGCCAGCAGCTTGATACAGGGGAAAATCTACGAGCAGTACTTC.

The rearrangement uses TRBV20-1 and TRBJ1-5; 9 bases agree with TRBD1. The V gene's germline CDR1 is DFQATT and CDR2 SNEGSKA (reference sequence). This CDR3 is 15 amino acids long. The V segment lost 0 bases and the J segment 4 bases; nucleotides outside the gene matches: 4. The CDR3 spells CSARDTGGWNQPQHF. CDR3 nucleotide sequence: TGCAGTGCTAGAGATACAGGGGGCTGGAATCAGCCCCAGCATTTT.

Only one count was recorded for this clonotype. The rearrangement joins TRBV20-1 to TRBJ2-7; D gene uncertain. CDR1 DFQATT and CDR2 SNEGSKA come from the germline V gene (reference sequence). V was shortened by 5 bases and J by 7 bases, with 6 bases between the two germline ends. This CDR3 contains 9 residues. The CDR3 loop is CSAGVEQYF. The CDR3 nucleotides read TGCAGTGCTGGGGTGGAGCAGTACTTC.

There are many counts of this clonotype. The V gene is TRBV12-3 or TRBV12-4, the J gene TRBJ2-7; no firm D call. The CDR3 consists of 15 residues. Trimming shortened V by 5 bases and J by 2 bases, and 16 bases separated the two germline ends. CDR3 in amino acids: CASSTRLGLPYEQYF. In DNA, the CDR3 is TGTGCCAGCAGTACCAGACTGGGATTACCCTACGAGCAGTACTTC.

This clonotype was seen only a few times. This rearrangement joins TRBV19 to TRBJ2-5; D not resolved. The CDR3 has 15 residues. Germline CDR1 reads LNHDA; CDR2 reads SQIVND (reference sequence). Trimming removed 0 bases from V and 6 bases from J, with 14 bases in between. Here the CDR3 DNA reads TGTGCCAGTAGTATAGACCCTGGACGGGCGAAGACCCAGTACTTC. It codes for CASSIDPGRAKTQYF.

This clonotype has at least ten counts. The V call is TRBV2, the J call TRBJ2-7; D is perhaps TRBD1 (6 bases). The germline V gene has CDR1 SNHLY and CDR2 FYNNEI. The ends were cut back, 4 bases at V and 3 bases at J, with 13 bases in the middle. This CDR3 has 14 residues. CDR3 nucleotide sequence: TGTGCCAGCAGTGCCGGACAGTTCGGCTACGAGCAGTACTTC. It encodes CASSAGQFGYEQYF. Based on the CDR3 plus reference TRBV2 and TRBJ2-7, the full variable domain is EPEVTQTPSHQVTQMGQEVILRCVPISNHLYFYWYRQILGQKVEFLVSFYNNEISEKSEIFDDQFSVERPDGSNFTLKIRSTKLEDSAMYFCASSAGQFGYEQYFGPGTRLTVT.

This clonotype was counted only a few times. The genes are TRBV4-1 and TRBJ1-1; D not certain. Between the trimmed V and J ends, which lost 4 bases and 3 bases, there was a span of 12 bases. There are 14 residues in the CDR3. CDR1 is MGHRA, CDR2 YSYEKL, per germline. The CDR3 DNA follows: TGCGCCAGCAGCCGGTCGGCGGTAGACACTGAAGCTTTCTTT. Its translation is CASSRSAVDTEAFF.

The sample holds many counts of this clonotype. The chain links TRBV12-3 or TRBV12-4 to TRBJ1-6; tentative D call: TRBD1 (6 bases). The CDR3 sequence is 11 residues long. Trimming stripped 4 bases from V and 13 bases from J, with 8 bases between. This chain's CDR3 is CASSSGVPLHF. The CDR3, as DNA: TGTGCCAGCAGTTCAGGGGTTCCCCTCCACTTT.

The genes are TRBV4-2 and TRBJ1-5; no clear D. The germline V gene has CDR1 LGHNA and CDR2 YNFKEQ. Trimming took off 0 bases at V and 7 bases at J, with 16 bases between the two ends. The CDR3 has 16 amino acids. CDR3 protein: CASSQDFGERWQPQHF. The CDR3 region has the DNA TGTGCCAGCAGCCAAGATTTCGGGGAGAGATGGCAGCCCCAGCATTTT.

This chain links TRBV5-1 with TRBJ2-3; 7 bases agree with TRBD2. The length of the CDR3 is 15 residues. Germline assignment: CDR1 SGHRS and CDR2 YFSETQ. Trimming at V came to 6 bases and at J to 2 bases, leaving 9 bases not matched to a gene. CDR3: CASNGGRGPTDTQYF. The CDR3 DNA reads TGCGCCAGCAACGGCGGGAGAGGACCCACAGATACGCAGTATTTT.

The chain carries TRBV20-1 and TRBJ1-6; weak D call: TRBD1 (5 bases). Germline V gene sequence: CDR1 DFQATT, CDR2 SNEGSKA (reference sequence). The CDR3 has 17 residues. V was shortened by 0 bases and J by 0 bases, with 12 bases between the two germline ends. CDR3 loop: CSARDPGTGSYNSPLHF. The CDR3, as DNA: TGCAGTGCTAGAGATCCAGGGACGGGCTCCTATAATTCACCCCTCCACTTT.

J is TRBJ2-1 and V is TRBV5-1; 10 nucleotides line up with TRBD2. From germline, CDR1 is SGHRS and CDR2 YFSETQ. V lost 4 bases and J lost 5; bases outside the gene matches: 9. The CDR3 extends over 16 amino acids. CDR3 protein: CASSALAGFLHNEQFF. CDR3 DNA: TGCGCCAGCAGCGCACTAGCGGGATTTCTCCACAATGAGCAGTTCTTC.

With respect to this clonotype: A much larger clone sits a single nucleotide away, making a read error possible. CDR3 sequence (DNA): TGTGCCAGCAAAACAGGTCATCAGCCCCTACATTTT. It is translated as CASKTGHQPLHF. The rearrangement links TRBV28 to TRBJ1-5; D might be TRBD1 (5 bases). Trimming left V 7 bases short and J 16 bases short, with 20 bases between. The V gene's germline CDR1 is MDHEN and CDR2 SYDVKM. CDR3 length equals 12 residues.

J is TRBJ1-2 and V is TRBV9, with D unresolved. V was pared by 3 bases and J by 8 bases, with 14 bases between. Germline CDR1 and CDR2: SGDLS and YYNGEE. CDR3 length: 13 amino acids. The DNA for the CDR3 is TGTGCCAGCAGCGAGCGACTGGCCGGGGGCTACACCTTC. Residues: CASSERLAGGYTF.

This clonotype has a handful of counts. The chain has TRBV19 and TRBJ1-1; 7 nucleotides match TRBD1. The J segment lost 6 bases and the V segment lost 10 bases, leaving 17 bases of the junction unmatched. Germline CDR1 and CDR2: LNHDA and SQIVND (reference sequence). The CDR3 length is 15 residues. CDR3 coding DNA: TGTGCCACCCGTAGGGCGGACAGGTTGGTGGCTGAAGCTTTCTTT. The encoded protein is CATRRADRLVAEAFF.

This clonotype has at least ten counts. This chain joins TRBV6-1 and TRBJ1-2; no definite D call. Trimming stripped 5 bases from V and 13 bases from J, with 14 bases between. Germline CDR1 reads MNHNS; CDR2 reads SASEGT. This CDR3 has 11 residues. CDR3 amino acids: CASSRGPQITF. CDR3 sequence (DNA): TGTGCCAGCAGTCGAGGACCCCAAATCACCTTC.